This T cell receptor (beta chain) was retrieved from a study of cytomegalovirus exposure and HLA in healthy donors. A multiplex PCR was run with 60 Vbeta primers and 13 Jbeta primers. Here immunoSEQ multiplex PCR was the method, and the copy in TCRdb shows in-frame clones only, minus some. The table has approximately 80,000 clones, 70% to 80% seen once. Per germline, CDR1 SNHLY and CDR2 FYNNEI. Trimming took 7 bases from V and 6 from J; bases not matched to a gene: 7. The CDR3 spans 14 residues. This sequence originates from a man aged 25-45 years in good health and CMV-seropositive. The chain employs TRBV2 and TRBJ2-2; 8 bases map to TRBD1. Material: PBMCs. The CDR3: CASTLGQGPGELFF. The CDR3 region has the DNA TGTGCCAGCACCCTAGGACAGGGTCCCGGGGAGCTGTTTTTT.